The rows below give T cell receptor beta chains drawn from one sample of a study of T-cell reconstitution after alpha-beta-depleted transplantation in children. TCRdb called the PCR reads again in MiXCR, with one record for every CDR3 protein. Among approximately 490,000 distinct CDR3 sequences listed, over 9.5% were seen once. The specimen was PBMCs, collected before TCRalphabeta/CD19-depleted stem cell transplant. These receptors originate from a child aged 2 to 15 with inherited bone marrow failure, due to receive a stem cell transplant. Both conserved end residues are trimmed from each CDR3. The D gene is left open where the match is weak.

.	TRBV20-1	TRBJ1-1	SASRTEAF
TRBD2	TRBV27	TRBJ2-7	ASSPRGSGRGREQY
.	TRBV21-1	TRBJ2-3	ASSIRGRAFSDTQY
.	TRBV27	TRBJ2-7	ASSLVGPMDEQY
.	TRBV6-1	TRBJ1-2	AGPAGLIYGYT
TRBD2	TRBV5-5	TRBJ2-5	ASSTPGIETSGRETQY
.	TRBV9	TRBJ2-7	ASSRGAAYEQY
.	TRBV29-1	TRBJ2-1	SVEHLHSYEQF
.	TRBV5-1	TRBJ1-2	ASSLAQGAPYGYT
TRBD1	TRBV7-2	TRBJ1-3	ASSTQTGGGGNTIY
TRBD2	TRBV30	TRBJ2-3	AWSVLAGTDTQY
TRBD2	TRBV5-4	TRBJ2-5	ASSLVLAGFPIQETQY
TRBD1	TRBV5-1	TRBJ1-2	ASSLVVGQDGYT
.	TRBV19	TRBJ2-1	ASRPGSYNEQF
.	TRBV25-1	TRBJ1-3	ASKIGNTIY
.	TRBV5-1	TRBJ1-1	ASSLVGYTEAF
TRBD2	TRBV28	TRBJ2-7	ASSLISGRAAYEQY
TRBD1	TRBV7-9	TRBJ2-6	ASSLGRTGNGANVLT
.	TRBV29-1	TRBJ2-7	SVRTAKNEQY
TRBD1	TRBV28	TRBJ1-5	ASSLGRTGRGNQPQH
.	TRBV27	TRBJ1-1	ASSLDLSKAEAF
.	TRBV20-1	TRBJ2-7	SAIAYEQY
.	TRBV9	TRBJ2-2	ASSVQGARTGELF
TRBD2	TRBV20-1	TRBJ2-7	SVLAGLPYEQY
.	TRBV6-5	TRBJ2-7	ASSYPGTNEQY
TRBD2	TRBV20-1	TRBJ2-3	SAELAGTSGYQGTDTQY
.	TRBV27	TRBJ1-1	ASSLLPGPTEAF
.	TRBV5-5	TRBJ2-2	ASSLIPNTGELF
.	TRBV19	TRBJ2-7	ASAMQGPYEQY
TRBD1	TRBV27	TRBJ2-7	ASSISGGPRREQY
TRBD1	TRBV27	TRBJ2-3	ASRNDIRDRGSTDTQY
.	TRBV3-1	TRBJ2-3	ASSFSIPYTDTQY
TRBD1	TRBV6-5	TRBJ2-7	ASSYSTGPSGEQY
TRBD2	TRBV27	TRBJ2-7	ASSFGTGGTYEQY
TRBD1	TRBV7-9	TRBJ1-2	ASSPQGAGYT
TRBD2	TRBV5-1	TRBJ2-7	ASSLRTGGPYGGEQY
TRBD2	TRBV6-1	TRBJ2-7	ASSRGGGLTYEQY
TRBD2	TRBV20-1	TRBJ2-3	SAASTSGSTDTQY
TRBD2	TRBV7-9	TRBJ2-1	ASRTSLAGVGNEQF
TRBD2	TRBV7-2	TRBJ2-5	ASSLALAGPDGGTQY
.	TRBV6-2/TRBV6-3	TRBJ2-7	ASSYPWEATYEQY
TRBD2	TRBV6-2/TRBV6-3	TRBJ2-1	ASSYSIRRTSEYNEQF
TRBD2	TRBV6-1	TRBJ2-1	ASSELAGGPYNEQF
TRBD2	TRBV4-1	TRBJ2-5	ASSRVWGRLAGVENGETQY